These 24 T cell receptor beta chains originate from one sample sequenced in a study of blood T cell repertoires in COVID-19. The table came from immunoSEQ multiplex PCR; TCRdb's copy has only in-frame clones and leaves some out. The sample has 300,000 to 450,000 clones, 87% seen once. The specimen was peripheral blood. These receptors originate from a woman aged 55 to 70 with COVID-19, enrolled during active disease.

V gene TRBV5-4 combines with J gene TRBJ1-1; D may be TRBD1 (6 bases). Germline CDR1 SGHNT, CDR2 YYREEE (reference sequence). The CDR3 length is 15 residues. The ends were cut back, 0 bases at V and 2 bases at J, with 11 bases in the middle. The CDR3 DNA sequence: TGTGCCAGCAGCTTGGTTCAGGGGAGCAACACTGAAGCTTTCTTT. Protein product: CASSLVQGSNTEAFF.

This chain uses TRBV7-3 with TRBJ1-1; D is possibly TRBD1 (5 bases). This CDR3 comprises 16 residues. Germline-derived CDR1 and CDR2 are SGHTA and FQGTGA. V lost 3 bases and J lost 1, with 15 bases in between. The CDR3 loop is CASSLGTQGGNTEAFF. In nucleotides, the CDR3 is TGTGCCAGCAGCTTGGGGACGCAGGGAGGGAACACTGAAGCTTTCTTT.

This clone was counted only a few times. This CDR3 is CASSQGGRGIYGYTF. Here the CDR3 DNA reads TGTGCCAGCAGCCAAGGGGGCAGGGGGATCTATGGCTACACCTTC. This chain links TRBV3-1 (or the pseudogene TRBV3-2) with TRBJ1-2; 7 bases map to TRBD1. The J segment lost 4 bases and the V segment lost 1 base, leaving 6 bases of the junction unmatched. The CDR3 covers 15 residues. Germline V CDR1 and CDR2: LGHDT, YNNKEL (reference sequence).

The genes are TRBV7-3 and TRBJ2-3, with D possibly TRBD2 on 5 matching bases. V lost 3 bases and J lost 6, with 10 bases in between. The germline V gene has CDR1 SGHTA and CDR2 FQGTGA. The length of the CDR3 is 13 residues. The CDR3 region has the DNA TGTGCCAGCAGCTTCGGGAAGCAGGATACGCAGTATTTT. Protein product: CASSFGKQDTQYF.

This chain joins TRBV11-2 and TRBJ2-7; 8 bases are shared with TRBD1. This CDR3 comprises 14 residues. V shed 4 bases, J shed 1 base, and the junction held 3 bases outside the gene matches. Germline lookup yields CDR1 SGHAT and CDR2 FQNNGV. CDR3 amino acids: CASSSQGGSYEQYF. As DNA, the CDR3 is TGTGCCAGCAGCTCACAGGGGGGATCCTACGAGCAGTACTTC.

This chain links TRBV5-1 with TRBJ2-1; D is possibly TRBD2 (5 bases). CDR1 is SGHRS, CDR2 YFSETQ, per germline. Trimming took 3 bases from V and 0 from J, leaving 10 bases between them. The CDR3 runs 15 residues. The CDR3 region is CASSWTENSYNEQFF. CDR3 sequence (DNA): TGCGCCAGCAGCTGGACTGAGAACTCCTACAATGAGCAGTTCTTC. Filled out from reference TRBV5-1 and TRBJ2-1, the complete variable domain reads KAGVTQTPRYLIKTRGQQVTLSCSPISGHRSVSWYQQTPGQGLQFLFEYFSETQRNKGNFPGRFSGRQFSNSRSEMNVSTLELGDSALYLCASSWTENSYNEQFFGPGTRLTVL.

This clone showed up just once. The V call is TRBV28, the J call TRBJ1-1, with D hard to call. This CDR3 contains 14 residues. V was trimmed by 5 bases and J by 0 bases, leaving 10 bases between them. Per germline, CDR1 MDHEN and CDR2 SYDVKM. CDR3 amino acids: CASSLTNLNTEAFF. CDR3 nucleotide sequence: TGTGCCAGCAGTCTGACAAACCTGAACACTGAAGCTTTCTTT.

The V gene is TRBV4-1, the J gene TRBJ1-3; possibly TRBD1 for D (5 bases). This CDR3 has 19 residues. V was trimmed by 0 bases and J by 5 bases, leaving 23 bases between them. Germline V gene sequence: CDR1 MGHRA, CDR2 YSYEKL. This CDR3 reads CASSQDWLPGGRGRNTIYF. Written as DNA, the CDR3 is TGCGCCAGCAGCCAAGATTGGCTACCAGGCGGGAGGGGACGAAACACCATATATTTT.

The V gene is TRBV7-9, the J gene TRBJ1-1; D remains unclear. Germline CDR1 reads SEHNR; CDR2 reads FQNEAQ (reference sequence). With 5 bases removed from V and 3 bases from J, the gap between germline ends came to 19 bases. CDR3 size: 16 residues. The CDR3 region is CASSPLDGSADTEAFF. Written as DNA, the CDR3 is TGTGCCAGCAGCCCACTCGATGGGAGCGCGGACACTGAAGCTTTCTTT.

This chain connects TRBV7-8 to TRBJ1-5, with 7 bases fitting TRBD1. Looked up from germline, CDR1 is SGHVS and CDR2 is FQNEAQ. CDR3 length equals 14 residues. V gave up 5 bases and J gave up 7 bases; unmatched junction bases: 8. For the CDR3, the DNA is TGTGCCAGCAGCCTTAGCAGGGGGGAGCAGCCCCAGCATTTT. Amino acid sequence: CASSLSRGEQPQHF.

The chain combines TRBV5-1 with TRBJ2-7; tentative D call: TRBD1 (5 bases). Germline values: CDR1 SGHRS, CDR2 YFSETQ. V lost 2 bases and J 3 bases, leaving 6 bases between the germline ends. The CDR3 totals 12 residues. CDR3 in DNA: TGCGCCAGCAGCTTTGACAGCTACGAGCAGTACTTC. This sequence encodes CASSFDSYEQYF.

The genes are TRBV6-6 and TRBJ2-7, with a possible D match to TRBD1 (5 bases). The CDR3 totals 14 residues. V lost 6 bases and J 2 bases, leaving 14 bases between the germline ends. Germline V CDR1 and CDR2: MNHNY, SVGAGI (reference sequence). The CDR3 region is CASRKSTGAYEQYF. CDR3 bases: TGTGCCAGCAGAAAGAGTACAGGAGCCTACGAGCAGTACTTC.

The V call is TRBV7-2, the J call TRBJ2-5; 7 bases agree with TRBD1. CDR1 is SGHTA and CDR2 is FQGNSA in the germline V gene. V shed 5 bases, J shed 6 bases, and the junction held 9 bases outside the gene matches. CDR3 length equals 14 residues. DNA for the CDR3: TGTGCCAGCAGCCAGAGACAGGGTAGCCAGACCCAGTACTTC. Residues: CASSQRQGSQTQYF.

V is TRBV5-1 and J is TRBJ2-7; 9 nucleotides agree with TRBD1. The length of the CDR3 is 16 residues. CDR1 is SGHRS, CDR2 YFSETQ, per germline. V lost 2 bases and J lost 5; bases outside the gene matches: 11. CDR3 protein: CASSLLPGQGVHEQYF. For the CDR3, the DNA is TGCGCCAGCAGCTTACTTCCGGGACAGGGCGTCCACGAGCAGTACTTC.

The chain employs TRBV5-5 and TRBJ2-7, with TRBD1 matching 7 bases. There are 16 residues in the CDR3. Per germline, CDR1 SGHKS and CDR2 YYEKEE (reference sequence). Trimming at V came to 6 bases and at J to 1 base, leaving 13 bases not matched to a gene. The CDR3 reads CASTFRSRTGSYEQYF. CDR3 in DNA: TGTGCCAGCACCTTCAGGTCCAGGACAGGTTCCTACGAGCAGTACTTC.

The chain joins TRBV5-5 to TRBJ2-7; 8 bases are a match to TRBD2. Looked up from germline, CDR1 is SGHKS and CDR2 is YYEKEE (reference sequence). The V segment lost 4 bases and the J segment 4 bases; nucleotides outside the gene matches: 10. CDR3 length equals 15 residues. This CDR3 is CASSGVSSGLYEQYF. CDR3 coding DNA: TGTGCCAGCAGCGGGGTGTCTAGCGGGCTTTACGAGCAGTACTTC.

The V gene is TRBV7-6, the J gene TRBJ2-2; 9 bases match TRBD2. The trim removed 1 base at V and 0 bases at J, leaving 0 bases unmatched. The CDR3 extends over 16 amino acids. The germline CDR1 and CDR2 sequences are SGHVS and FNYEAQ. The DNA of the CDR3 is TGTGCCAGCAGCTTAGGCGGGGGGGCGAACACCGGGGAGCTGTTTTTT. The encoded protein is CASSLGGGANTGELFF.

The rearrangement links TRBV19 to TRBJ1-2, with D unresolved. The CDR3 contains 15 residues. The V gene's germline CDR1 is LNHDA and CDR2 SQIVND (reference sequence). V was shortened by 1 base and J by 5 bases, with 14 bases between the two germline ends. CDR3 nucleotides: TGTGCCAGTAGTATAGTGGCGGCCTCCTTATATGGCTACACCTTC. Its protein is CASSIVAASLYGYTF.

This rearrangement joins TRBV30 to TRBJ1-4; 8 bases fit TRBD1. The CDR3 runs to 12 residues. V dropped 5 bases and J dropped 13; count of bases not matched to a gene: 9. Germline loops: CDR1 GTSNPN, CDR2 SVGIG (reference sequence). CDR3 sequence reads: CAWGTGRKTLFF. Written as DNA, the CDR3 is TGTGCCTGGGGGACAGGCCGCAAGACACTGTTTTTT.

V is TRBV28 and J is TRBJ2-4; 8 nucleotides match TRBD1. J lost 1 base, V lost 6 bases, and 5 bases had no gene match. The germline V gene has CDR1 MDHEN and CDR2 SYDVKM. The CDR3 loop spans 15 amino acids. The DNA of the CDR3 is TGTGCCAGCAGCCCGACAGGGGTGGCCAAAAACATTCAGTACTTC. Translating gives CASSPTGVAKNIQYF.

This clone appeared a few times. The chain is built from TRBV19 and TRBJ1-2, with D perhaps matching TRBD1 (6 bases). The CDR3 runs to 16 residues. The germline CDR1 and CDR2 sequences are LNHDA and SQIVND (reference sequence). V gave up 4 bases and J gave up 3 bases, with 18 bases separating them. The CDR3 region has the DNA TGTGCCAGTAGTAAAACAGGGTGGGTAAAGGACTATGGCTACACCTTC. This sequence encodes CASSKTGWVKDYGYTF.

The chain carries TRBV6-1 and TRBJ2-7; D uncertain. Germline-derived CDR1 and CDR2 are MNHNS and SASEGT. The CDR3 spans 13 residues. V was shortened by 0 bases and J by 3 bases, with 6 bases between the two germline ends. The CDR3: CASSEAGDYEQYF. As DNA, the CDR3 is TGTGCCAGCAGTGAAGCCGGAGACTACGAGCAGTACTTC.

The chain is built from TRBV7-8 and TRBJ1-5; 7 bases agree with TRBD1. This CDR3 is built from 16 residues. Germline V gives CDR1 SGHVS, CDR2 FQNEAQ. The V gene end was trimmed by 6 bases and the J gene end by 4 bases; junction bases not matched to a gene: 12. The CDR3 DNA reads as TGTGCCAGCAGTGAAGGGGGCGCGGGGACTAATCAGCCCCAGCATTTT. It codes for CASSEGGAGTNQPQHF.

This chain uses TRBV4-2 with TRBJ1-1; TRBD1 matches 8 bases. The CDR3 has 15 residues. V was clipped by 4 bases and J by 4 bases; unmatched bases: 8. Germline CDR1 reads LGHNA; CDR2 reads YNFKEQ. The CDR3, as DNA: TGTGCCAGCAGCCCTACTACCCAGGGGGCCACTGAAGCTTTCTTT. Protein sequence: CASSPTTQGATEAFF.